Shown below are 19 T cell receptor beta chains from a single sample sequenced in a study of blood T cell repertoires in COVID-19 (dated by TCRdb to 2018 to 2021). Receptors were amplified or captured by the immunoSEQ multiplex PCR assay. As stored in TCRdb, this immuneACCESS dataset retains in-frame rearrangements with V and J assigned. A fraction of the clones does not appear; measured against another copy, unresolved V genes explain less than half of the discrepancy, and the remainder lacks a known reason. The sample includes 90,000 to 100,000 clones, with 70% to 90% observed a single time. Roughly 2.5% of the sample is taken by the ten largest. What was sequenced was peripheral blood. The receptor source for this set is a man aged 50-59 years with COVID-19, enrolled during active disease.

The V and J genes are TRBV6-2 or TRBV6-3 and TRBJ2-7, with D perhaps matching TRBD2 (5 bases). CDR3 length equals 15 residues. Trimming removed 0 bases at V and 4 bases at J, with 13 bases between. Germline V CDR1 and CDR2: MNHEY, SVGEGT. The CDR3 DNA reads TGTGCCAGCAGTTACTCGGTAGGGAGCACTTACGAGCAGTACTTC. Protein product: CASSYSVGSTYEQYF.

This chain uses TRBV2 with TRBJ2-7; D uncertain. This CDR3 is 11 amino acids long. From germline, CDR1 is SNHLY and CDR2 FYNNEI. V lost 7 bases and J lost 5, with 9 bases in between. This chain's CDR3 is CASTQLNEQYF. Here the CDR3 DNA reads TGTGCCAGCACGCAGTTAAACGAGCAGTACTTC. Based on the CDR3 plus reference TRBV2 and TRBJ2-7, the full variable domain is EPEVTQTPSHQVTQMGQEVILRCVPISNHLYFYWYRQILGQKVEFLVSFYNNEISEKSEIFDDQFSVERPDGSNFTLKIRSTKLEDSAMYFCASTQLNEQYFGPGTRLTVT.

The V gene is TRBV18, the J gene TRBJ1-6, with 8 bases lining up with TRBD1. Trimming cost V 5 bases and J 10 bases; bases outside gene matches: 7. Germline values: CDR1 KGHSH, CDR2 LQKENI. CDR3 length equals 14 residues. In nucleotides, the CDR3 is TGTGCCAGCTCAACCGGACAGGGAGGGTCACCCCTCCACTTT. Its protein product is CASSTGQGGSPLHF.

The chain recombines TRBV10-3 with TRBJ1-3, with a weak D call TRBD1 (6 bases). Looked up from germline, CDR1 is ENHRY and CDR2 is SYGVKD. Deletions cut 0 bases from V and 4 bases from J, with 10 bases between. The CDR3 contains 15 residues. The CDR3 DNA follows: TGTGCCATCAGTGAGTCAGCGGGGGCAGGAAACACCATATATTTT. Residues: CAISESAGAGNTIYF.

The chain couples TRBV15 to TRBJ1-2; a weak D match, TRBD1 (6 bases). V was shortened by 6 bases and J by 6 bases, with 11 bases between the two germline ends. CDR1 and CDR2 from the germline V gene are LNHNV and YYDKDF (reference sequence). The CDR3 has 12 residues. CDR3 residues: CATRTGWDGYTF. The CDR3 nucleotides read TGTGCCACCAGGACAGGTTGGGATGGCTACACCTTC.

V and J are TRBV28 and TRBJ1-5; 8 nucleotides match TRBD1. The germline gives CDR1 MDHEN, CDR2 SYDVKM. The length of the CDR3 is 16 residues. V lost 6 bases and J lost 4; bases outside the gene matches: 11. The CDR3 loop is CASSRYQGAGNQPQHF. CDR3 sequence (DNA): TGTGCCAGCAGCCGATATCAGGGGGCGGGAAATCAGCCCCAGCATTTT.

This clone was counted once. The CDR3 region has the DNA TGTGCCAGCAAGCTTGCAGGGGCTTCCTACAATGAGCAGTTCTTC. It encodes CASKLAGASYNEQFF. The V gene is TRBV7-2, the J gene TRBJ2-1; tentative D call: TRBD1 (6 bases). The CDR3 covers 15 residues. V dropped 7 bases and J dropped 1 base, with 14 bases sitting between them. CDR1 is SGHTA, CDR2 FQGNSA, per germline.

This chain connects TRBV19 to TRBJ2-2; possible D gene TRBD2, 7 bases. Germline V gene data show CDR1 as LNHDA and CDR2 as SQIVND (reference sequence). This CDR3 has 16 residues. V lost 3 bases and J 4 bases, leaving 15 bases between the germline ends. For the CDR3, the DNA is TGTGCCAGTAGTATGGTATGGGGGGGCCGCACCGGGGAGCTGTTTTTT. Its translation is CASSMVWGGRTGELFF. Combining the CDR3 with reference TRBV19 and TRBJ2-2 gives the whole variable domain DGGITQSPKYLFRKEGQNVTLSCEQNLNHDAMYWYRQDPGQGLRLIYYSQIVNDFQKGDIAEGYSVSREKKESFPLTVTSAQKNPTAFYLCASSMVWGGRTGELFFGEGSRLTVL.

CDR3 protein: CASSQEGGRNNEKLFF. The CDR3 bases are TGTGCCAGCAGCCAAGAAGGGGGCCGGAATAATGAAAAACTGTTTTTT. This chain connects TRBV4-2 to TRBJ1-4; the match to TRBD1 covers 7 bases. The CDR3 runs to 16 residues. Germline V gene data show CDR1 as LGHNA and CDR2 as YNFKEQ. V dropped 0 bases and J dropped 4; count of bases not matched to a gene: 5.

This clone was found once. The gene calls are TRBV5-4 and TRBJ1-4, with TRBD1 identical over 7 bases. The J segment lost 8 bases and the V segment lost 2 bases, leaving 6 bases of the junction unmatched. The CDR3 loop spans 14 amino acids. CDR1 and CDR2 (germline): SGHNT, YYREEE (reference sequence). The CDR3 region has the DNA TGTGCCAGCAGCTTACAGGGGACGGCGGAAAAACTGTTTTTT. Translated, it gives CASSLQGTAEKLFF.

The gene calls are TRBV6-6 and TRBJ1-4; perhaps TRBD1 as D (6 bases). V lost 4 bases, J lost 7 bases, and 10 bases lay in between. Per the germline V gene, CDR1 is MNHNY and CDR2 is SVGAGI (reference sequence). The CDR3 is 13 residues long. CDR3 protein: CASSSRQVEKLFF. DNA of the CDR3: TGTGCCAGCAGTTCCCGACAGGTTGAAAAACTGTTTTTT.

This chain joins TRBV27 and TRBJ1-6; no clear D gene. CDR1 and CDR2 (germline): MNHEY, SMNVEV (reference sequence). CDR3 length: 13 amino acids. V lost 6 bases, J lost 7 bases, and 10 bases lay in between. The CDR3, as DNA: TGTGCCAGCAGAACTAATAGGAATTCACCCCTCCACTTT. Protein product: CASRTNRNSPLHF.

Worth noting for this clone: The junction departs from germline at one end; a sequencing error may be responsible. The genes are TRBV24-1 and TRBJ2-3; 7 nucleotides agree with TRBD1. Germline assignment: CDR1 KGHDR and CDR2 SFDVKD. This CDR3 has 13 amino acids. CDR3 DNA sequence: TGTGCCACCAGTGATTCCGGGACAGTTACGCAGTATTTT. It yields the protein CATSDSGTVTQYF.

The V call is TRBV6-5, the J call TRBJ1-3; 9 bases line up with TRBD1. Germline assignment: CDR1 MNHEY and CDR2 SVGAGI. V lost 0 bases, J lost 5 bases, and 2 bases stayed unmatched. This CDR3 contains 15 residues. The CDR3 DNA reads as TGTGCCAGCAGTTACTCAGGACAGGGGCGAAACACCATATATTTT. Protein sequence: CASSYSGQGRNTIYF.

CDR3 DNA: TGCGCCAGCAGTGGGGGGACAGGAGGGGCTGGTGAAAAACTGTTTTTT. Residues: CASSGGTGGAGEKLFF. The chain recombines TRBV10-1 with TRBJ1-4, with TRBD1 matching 8 bases. Germline values: CDR1 WNHNN, CDR2 SYGVQD (reference sequence). J was trimmed by 7 bases and V by 4 bases; bases with no gene match: 11. This CDR3 is built from 16 residues.

J is TRBJ1-2 and V is TRBV30; the D gene is possibly TRBD1 (6 bases). Germline values: CDR1 GTSNPN, CDR2 SVGIG (reference sequence). Trimming stripped 4 bases from V and 11 bases from J, with 11 bases between. This CDR3 is built from 10 residues. The CDR3 nucleotides are TGTGCCTGGATAGGTCAGGGGTACACCTTC. This sequence encodes CAWIGQGYTF.

The chain carries TRBV5-1 and TRBJ1-2; 7 bases agree with TRBD1. CDR3 length: 15 amino acids. In germline, CDR1 is SGHRS, CDR2 YFSETQ. V gave up 4 bases and J gave up 7 bases; unmatched junction bases: 13. CDR3 loop: CASSQNTGVHGGYTF. In nucleotides, the CDR3 is TGCGCCAGCAGCCAAAATACAGGGGTACATGGTGGCTACACCTTC. The entire variable domain, with the rest obtained from reference TRBV5-1 and TRBJ1-2, is as follows: KAGVTQTPRYLIKTRGQQVTLSCSPISGHRSVSWYQQTPGQGLQFLFEYFSETQRNKGNFPGRFSGRQFSNSRSEMNVSTLELGDSALYLCASSQNTGVHGGYTFGSGTRLTVV.

DNA of the CDR3: TGTGCCAGCCGGGACAGGGGAGCTGGAAACACCATATATTTT. Amino acids: CASRDRGAGNTIYF. The V call is TRBV28, the J call TRBJ1-3, with 10 bases that match TRBD1. V shed 8 bases, J shed 2 bases, and the junction held 3 bases outside the gene matches. The CDR3 contains 14 residues. Germline V CDR1 and CDR2: MDHEN, SYDVKM.

This clone was observed once. The chain employs TRBV27 and TRBJ1-2; D is uncertain. The CDR3 sequence is 13 residues long. Per the germline V gene, CDR1 is MNHEY and CDR2 is SMNVEV (reference sequence). V lost 1 base and J lost 5, with 8 bases in between. The CDR3 bases are TGTGCCAGCAGTTTATGGAGCGGGTATGGCTACACCTTC. Translated: CASSLWSGYGYTF.